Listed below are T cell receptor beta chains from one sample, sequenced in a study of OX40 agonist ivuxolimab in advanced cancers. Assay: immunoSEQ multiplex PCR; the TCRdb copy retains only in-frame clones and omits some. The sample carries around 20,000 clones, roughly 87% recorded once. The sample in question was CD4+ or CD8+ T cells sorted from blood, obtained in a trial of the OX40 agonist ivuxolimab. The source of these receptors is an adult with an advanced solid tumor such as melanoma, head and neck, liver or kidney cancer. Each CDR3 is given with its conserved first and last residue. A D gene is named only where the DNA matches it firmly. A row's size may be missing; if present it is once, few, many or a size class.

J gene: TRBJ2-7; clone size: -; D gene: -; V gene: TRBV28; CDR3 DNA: TGTGCCAGCAGTCCAAGATTAGTTCCCTACGAGCAGTACTTC; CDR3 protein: CASSPRLVPYEQYF
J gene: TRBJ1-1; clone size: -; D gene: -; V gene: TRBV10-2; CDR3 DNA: TGCGCCAGCACCCTGCAGGCTGGGACTGAAGCTTTCTTT; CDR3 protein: CASTLQAGTEAFF
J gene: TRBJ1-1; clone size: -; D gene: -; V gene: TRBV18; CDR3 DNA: TGTGCCAGCTCACCACCTGGGGCTGACACTGAAGCTTTCTTT; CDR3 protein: CASSPPGADTEAFF
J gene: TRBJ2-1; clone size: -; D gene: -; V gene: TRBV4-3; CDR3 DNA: TGCGCCAGCAGCCAAGAGGTCAATGAGCAGTTCTTC; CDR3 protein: CASSQEVNEQFF
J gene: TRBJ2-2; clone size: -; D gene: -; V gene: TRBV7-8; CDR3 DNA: TGTGCCAGCGGCGTGCCCCCTGAGTCTGCGTCGGAGCTGTTTTTT; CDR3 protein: CASGVPPESASELFF
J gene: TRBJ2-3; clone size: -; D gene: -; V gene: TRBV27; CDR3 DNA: TGTGCCAGCAGTCGTTTGATTTTAGGGGACACAGATACGCAGTATTTT; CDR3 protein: CASSRLILGDTDTQYF
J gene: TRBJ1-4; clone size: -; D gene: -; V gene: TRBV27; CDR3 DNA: TGTGCCAGCAGTTTGGCGTGGGGCACTAATGAAAAACTGTTTTTT; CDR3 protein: CASSLAWGTNEKLFF
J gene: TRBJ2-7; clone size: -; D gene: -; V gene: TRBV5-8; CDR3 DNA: TGTGCCAGTCTGGAGGAGGGGATGGGGGAGCAGTACTTC; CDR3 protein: CASLEEGMGEQYF
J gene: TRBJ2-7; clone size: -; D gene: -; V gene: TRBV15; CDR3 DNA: TGTGCCACCAGCTCGACTAGCAGACAGGTGGGGTCCTACGAGCAGTACTTC; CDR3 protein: CATSSTSRQVGSYEQYF
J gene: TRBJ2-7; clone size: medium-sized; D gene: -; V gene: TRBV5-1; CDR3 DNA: TGCGCCAGCAGCTTGGACGGAGCCTACGAGCAGTACTTC; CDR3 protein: CASSLDGAYEQYF
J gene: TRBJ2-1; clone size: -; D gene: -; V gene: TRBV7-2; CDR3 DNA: TGTGCCAGCAGCTACGACGCAAACTTCGGCTCCTACAATGAGCAGTTCTTC; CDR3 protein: CASSYDANFGSYNEQFF